Listed below are T cell receptor beta chains from one sample, sequenced in a study of CD8 T cells in Susac syndrome. TCRdb reanalysed the immunoSEQ multiplex PCR reads using MiXCR and keeps one entry per CDR3 protein. The data hold about 200,000 distinct CDR3 sequences, with 85% to 95% observed a single time. Sequencing used CD4+ T cells from PBMCs. All receptors come from a human donor in good health. Both conserved end residues are trimmed from each CDR3.

v_gene	j_gene	CDR3aa
TRBV5-6	TRBJ2-7	ASSRGDTRYEQY
TRBV27	TRBJ1-1	ASSSRDRLAWENTEAF
TRBV30	TRBJ2-3	AWSGGRLSTDTQY
TRBV7-7	TRBJ2-1	ASSLGSGLKNEQF
TRBV20-1	TRBJ2-3	SARDASAHTDTQY
TRBV6-2/TRBV6-3	TRBJ2-7	ASSRTVSYEQY
TRBV2	TRBJ2-6	ASSETGTGANVLT
TRBV20-1	TRBJ2-5	SASSQETQY
TRBV6-2/TRBV6-3	TRBJ2-6	ASSYTWGSGANVLT
TRBV2	TRBJ2-5	ASSDEDSETQY
TRBV5-1	TRBJ2-7	ASSLVANLPSEQY
TRBV7-9	TRBJ2-4	ASSGDRTKNIQY
TRBV29-1	TRBJ2-2	SARTGGPNTGELF
TRBV7-3	TRBJ2-1	ASSPGLAGANEQF
TRBV18	TRBJ1-5	ASSPTGNQPQH
TRBV6-5	TRBJ1-2	ASSPDRGDYGYT
TRBV11-2	TRBJ1-1	ASSLGEWGEAF
TRBV20-1	TRBJ1-1	SARRGVNTEAF
TRBV30	TRBJ2-1	AWSEGGSRNEQF
TRBV7-9	TRBJ2-5	ASSSTTTETQY
TRBV29-1	TRBJ2-1	SVEVAGGPYEQF
TRBV20-1	TRBJ2-3	SAFLGYSTDTQY
TRBV20-1	TRBJ1-4	SGGQATNEKLF
TRBV2	TRBJ2-1	ASTIGQGHEQF
TRBV6-5	TRBJ2-6	ASTNGPSGANVLT
TRBV29-1	TRBJ2-5	SEGLLGETQY
TRBV6-5	TRBJ1-5	ASSVLPGSNQPQH
TRBV5-1	TRBJ1-2	ASSFRDRDDGYT
TRBV11-2	TRBJ2-1	ASSLTWTRSYNEQF
TRBV29-1	TRBJ2-7	SAEGGQEDYEQY
TRBV14	TRBJ1-2	ASSQAKDRGTGYT
TRBV27	TRBJ2-4	ASASGGDLIQY
TRBV12-3/TRBV12-4	TRBJ1-2	ASSPDLGYT
TRBV11-2	TRBJ1-1	ASRGTASRPAF
TRBV18	TRBJ2-1	ASSPGAGGSDEQF
TRBV29-1	TRBJ2-1	SGSENEQF
TRBV29-1	TRBJ2-3	SAPPLDGDTQY
TRBV7-2	TRBJ2-1	ASSPTSPNEQF
TRBV2	TRBJ2-5	ASREDRYQETQY
TRBV20-1	TRBJ1-1	SARMNTEAF
TRBV5-1	TRBJ2-7	ASSPYRLTYEQY
TRBV25-1	TRBJ1-2	ASSDLLFTT
TRBV14	TRBJ2-3	ASSQELVGAQY
TRBV20-1	TRBJ2-3	SAGTSGRAYTDTQY
TRBV29-1	TRBJ2-1	SVHMGQGISEQF
TRBV2	TRBJ2-1	ASTITGGFNEQF
TRBV29-1	TRBJ1-2	SSLGGSDYGYT
TRBV7-2	TRBJ2-3	ASSLTRSTDTQY
TRBV29-1	TRBJ1-2	SVARAAQEGYT
TRBV5-1	TRBJ2-5	ASSLEGSETQY
TRBV12-3/TRBV12-4	TRBJ2-5	ASSREPRRETQY
TRBV29-1	TRBJ2-2	SVAGAPGELF
TRBV28	TRBJ2-1	ASIGRGRDEQF
TRBV9	TRBJ1-2	ASSPRQGYDYGYT
TRBV20-1	TRBJ1-2	SAPSGFNYGYT
TRBV5-1	TRBJ1-2	ASSPQGGSNGYT
TRBV3-1	TRBJ2-3	ASSQDLGDTQY
TRBV20-1	TRBJ1-5	SSSRGGNQPQH